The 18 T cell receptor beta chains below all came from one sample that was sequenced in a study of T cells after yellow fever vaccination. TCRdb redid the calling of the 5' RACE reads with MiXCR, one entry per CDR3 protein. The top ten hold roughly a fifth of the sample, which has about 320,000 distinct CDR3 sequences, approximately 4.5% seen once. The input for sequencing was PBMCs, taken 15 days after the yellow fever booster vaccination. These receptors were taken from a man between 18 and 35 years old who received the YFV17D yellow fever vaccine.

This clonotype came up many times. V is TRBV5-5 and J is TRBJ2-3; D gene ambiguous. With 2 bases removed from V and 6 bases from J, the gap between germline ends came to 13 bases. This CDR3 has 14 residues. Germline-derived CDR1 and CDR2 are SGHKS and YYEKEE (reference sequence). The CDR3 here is CASSFRPGSDTQYF. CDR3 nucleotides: TGTGCCAGCAGCTTCCGACCCGGGTCGGATACGCAGTATTTT.

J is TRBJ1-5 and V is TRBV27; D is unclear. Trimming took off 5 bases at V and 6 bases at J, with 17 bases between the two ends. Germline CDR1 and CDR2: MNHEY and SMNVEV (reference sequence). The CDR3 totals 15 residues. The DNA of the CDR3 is TGTGCCAGCAGTGGGTCCGTGGGCGGCGGTCAGCCCCAGCATTTT. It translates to CASSGSVGGGQPQHF.

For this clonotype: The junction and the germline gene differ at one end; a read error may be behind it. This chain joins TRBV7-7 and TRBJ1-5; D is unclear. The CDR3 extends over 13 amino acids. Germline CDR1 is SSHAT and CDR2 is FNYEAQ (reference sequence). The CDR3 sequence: CASTPGSNQPQHF. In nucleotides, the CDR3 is TGTGCTAGCACCCCAGGAAGCAATCAGCCCCAGCATTTT.

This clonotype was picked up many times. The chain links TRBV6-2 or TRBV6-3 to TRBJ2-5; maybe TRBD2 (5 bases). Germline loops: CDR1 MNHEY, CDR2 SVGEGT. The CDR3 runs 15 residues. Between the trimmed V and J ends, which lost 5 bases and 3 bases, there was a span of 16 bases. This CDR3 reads CASSPPAVLKETQYF. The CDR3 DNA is TGTGCCAGCAGTCCGCCAGCGGTGTTAAAAGAGACCCAGTACTTC.

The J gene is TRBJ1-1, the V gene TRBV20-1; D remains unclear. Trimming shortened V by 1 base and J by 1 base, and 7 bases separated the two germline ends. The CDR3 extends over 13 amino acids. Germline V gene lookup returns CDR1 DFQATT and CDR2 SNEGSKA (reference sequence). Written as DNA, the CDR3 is TGCAGTGCTAGAGTTCGAAGGAACACTGAAGCTTTCTTT. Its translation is CSARVRRNTEAFF.

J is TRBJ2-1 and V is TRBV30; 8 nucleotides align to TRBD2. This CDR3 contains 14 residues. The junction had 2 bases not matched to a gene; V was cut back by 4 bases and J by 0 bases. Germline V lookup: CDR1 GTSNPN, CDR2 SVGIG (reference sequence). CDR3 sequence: CAWTSGFSYNEQFF. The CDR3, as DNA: TGTGCCTGGACTAGCGGGTTCTCCTACAATGAGCAGTTCTTC.

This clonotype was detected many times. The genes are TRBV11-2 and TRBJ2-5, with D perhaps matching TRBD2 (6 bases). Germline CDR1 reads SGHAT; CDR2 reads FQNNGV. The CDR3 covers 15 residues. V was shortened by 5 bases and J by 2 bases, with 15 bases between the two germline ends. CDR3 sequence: CASSTTPGGQETQYF. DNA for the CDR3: TGTGCCAGCAGCACGACCCCTGGGGGGCAAGAGACCCAGTACTTC.

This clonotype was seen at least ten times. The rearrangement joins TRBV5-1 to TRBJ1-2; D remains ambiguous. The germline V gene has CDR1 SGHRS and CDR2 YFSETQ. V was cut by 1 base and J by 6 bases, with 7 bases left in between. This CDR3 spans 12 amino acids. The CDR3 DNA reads TGCGCCAGCAGCTTGACCAAGGATGGCTACACCTTC. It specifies CASSLTKDGYTF.

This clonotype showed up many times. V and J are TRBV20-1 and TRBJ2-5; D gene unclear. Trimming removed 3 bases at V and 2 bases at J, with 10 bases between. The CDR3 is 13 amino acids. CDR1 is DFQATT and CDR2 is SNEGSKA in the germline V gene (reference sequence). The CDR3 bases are TGCAGTGCTAGCTCGTCGGGTCAAGAGACCCAGTACTTC. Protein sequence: CSASSSGQETQYF.

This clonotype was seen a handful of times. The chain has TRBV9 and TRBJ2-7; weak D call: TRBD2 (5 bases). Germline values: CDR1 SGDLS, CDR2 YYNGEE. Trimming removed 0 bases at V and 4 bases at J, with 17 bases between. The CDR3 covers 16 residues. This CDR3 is CASSVEVTTSPYEQYV. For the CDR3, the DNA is TGTGCCAGCAGCGTAGAGGTGACTACCTCCCCATACGAGCAGTACGTC.

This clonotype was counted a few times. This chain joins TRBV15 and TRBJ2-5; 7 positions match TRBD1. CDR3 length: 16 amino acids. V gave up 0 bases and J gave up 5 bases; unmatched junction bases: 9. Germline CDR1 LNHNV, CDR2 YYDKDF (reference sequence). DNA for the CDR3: TGTGCCACCAGCAGAGAAGGGGGCGCGTTTCCGGAGACCCAGTACTTC. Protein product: CATSREGGAFPETQYF. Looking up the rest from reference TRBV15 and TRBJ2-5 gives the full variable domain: DAMVIQNPRYQVTQFGKPVTLSCSQTLNHNVMYWYQQKSSQAPKLLFHYYDKDFNNEADTPDNFQSRRPNTSFCFLDIRSPGLGDTAMYLCATSREGGAFPETQYFGPGTRLLVL.

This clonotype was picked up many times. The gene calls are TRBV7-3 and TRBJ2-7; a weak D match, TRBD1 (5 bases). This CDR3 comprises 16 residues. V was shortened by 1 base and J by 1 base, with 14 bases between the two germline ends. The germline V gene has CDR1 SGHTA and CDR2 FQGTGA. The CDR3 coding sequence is TGTGCCAGCAGCTTAAATGGTGTGGCAGGGTCCTACGAGCAGTACTTC. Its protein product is CASSLNGVAGSYEQYF.

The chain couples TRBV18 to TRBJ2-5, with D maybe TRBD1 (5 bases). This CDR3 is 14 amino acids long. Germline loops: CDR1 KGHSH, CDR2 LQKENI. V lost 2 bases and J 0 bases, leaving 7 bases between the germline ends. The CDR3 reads CASSPGRDQETQYF. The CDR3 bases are TGTGCCAGCTCACCAGGCAGGGACCAAGAGACCCAGTACTTC.

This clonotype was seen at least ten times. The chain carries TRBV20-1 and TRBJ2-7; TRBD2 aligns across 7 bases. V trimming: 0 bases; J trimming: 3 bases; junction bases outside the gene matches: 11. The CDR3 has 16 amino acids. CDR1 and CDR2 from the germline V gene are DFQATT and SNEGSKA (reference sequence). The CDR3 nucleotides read TGCAGTGCTAGAGAAGGGACGGGGGGACCATTCTACGAGCAGTACTTC. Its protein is CSAREGTGGPFYEQYF.

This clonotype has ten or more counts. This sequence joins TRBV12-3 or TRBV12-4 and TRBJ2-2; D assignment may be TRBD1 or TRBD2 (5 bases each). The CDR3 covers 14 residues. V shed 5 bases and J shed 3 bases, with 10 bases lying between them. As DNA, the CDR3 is TGTGCCAGCAGTCCTGGGACCTACACCGGGGAGCTGTTTTTT. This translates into CASSPGTYTGELFF.

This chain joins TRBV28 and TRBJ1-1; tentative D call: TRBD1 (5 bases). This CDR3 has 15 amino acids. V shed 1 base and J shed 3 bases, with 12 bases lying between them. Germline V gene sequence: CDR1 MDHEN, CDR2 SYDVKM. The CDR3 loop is CASSLYIGADTEAFF. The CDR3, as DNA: TGTGCCAGCAGTTTATATATAGGGGCGGACACTGAAGCTTTCTTT.

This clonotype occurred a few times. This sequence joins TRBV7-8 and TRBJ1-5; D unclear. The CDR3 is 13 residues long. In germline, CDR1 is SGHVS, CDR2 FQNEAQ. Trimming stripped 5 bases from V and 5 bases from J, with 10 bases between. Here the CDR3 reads CASSRLADQPQHF. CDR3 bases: TGTGCCAGCAGCCGACTGGCCGATCAGCCCCAGCATTTT.

The CDR3 DNA reads TGCGCCAGCAGCCAAGTGTCTCGGACCCACAATCAGCCCCAGCATTTT. Residues: CASSQVSRTHNQPQHF. This chain joins TRBV4-1 and TRBJ1-5, with D unclear. Trimming left V 1 base short and J 3 bases short, with 13 bases between. The CDR3 is 16 amino acids. Germline V gene data show CDR1 as MGHRA and CDR2 as YSYEKL.